This T cell receptor (beta chain) was captured by sequencing in a study of shared clonotypes between healthy human individuals. Study findings and constraints: Of the naive CD4 clonotypes, about 5.4% were shared across four donors.

A note on this clone: The target antigen is unknown.

Researchers divided each subset's genomic DNA evenly across several immunoSEQ plates. Original handling: For the immunoSEQ data, sequences were junction-only without quality scores, so filtering differed. The method was immunoSEQ multiplex PCR; TCRdb's version includes in-frame clones alone and lacks a portion of them. D and trimming were read from the DNA, whereas the V and J calls and clone size are those reported in that table. The table records roughly 640,000 clones, approximately 79% of them present only once. The ends lost 6 bases at V and 5 bases at J; junction bases unmatched: 13. Germline V gives CDR1 SGHAT, CDR2 FQNNGV. The CDR3 has 17 residues.

This TCR was recovered from a woman aged 30 to 39 in good health. The rearrangement joins TRBV11-2 to TRBJ2-5; 12 bases align to TRBD1. Sequenced material: memory CD4+ T cells sorted from blood. Subset specified: CD45RA-negative fraction. CDR3 in DNA: TGTGCCAGCAGAACACCGGGACAGGGGGCGCGGAGGGAGACCCAGTACTTC. Protein product: CASRTPGQGARRETQYF.